The rows below give T cell receptor beta chains drawn from one sample of a study of T-cell reconstitution after alpha-beta-depleted transplantation in children. In TCRdb, the PCR reads were re-called with MiXCR into one record per CDR3 protein. Here the sample spans roughly 220,000 distinct CDR3 sequences, approximately 9.7% being singletons. The source was PBMCs from the stem cell graft donor, collected from the stem cell graft. These receptors all stem from a human donor who donated a stem cell graft to a child with SCID. Each CDR3 is given with its conserved first and last residue. A D gene is named only where the DNA matches it firmly. A row's size may be missing; if present it is once, few, many or a size class.

d_call	j_call	v_call	clone_size	cdr3_aa	cdr3_nt
TRBD2	TRBJ2-3	TRBV6-2/TRBV6-3	many	CASSYSGGSVDTQYF	TGTGCCAGCAGTTATAGCGGGGGGTCTGTGGATACGCAGTATTTT
TRBD2	TRBJ2-3	TRBV19	many	CASRSRGGKADTQYF	TGTGCCAGCAGAAGTCGCGGGGGAAAGGCAGATACGCAGTATTTT
TRBD1	TRBJ1-1	TRBV20-1	many	CSKQGAHTEAFF	TGCAGCAAACAGGGGGCCCACACTGAAGCTTTCTTT
.	TRBJ2-1	TRBV4-3	.	CASSQGPTGEDNEQFF	TGCGCCAGCAGCCAAGGCCCAACAGGGGAGGATAATGAGCAGTTCTTC
TRBD1	TRBJ1-1	TRBV28	many	CASTWTGRDTEAFF	TGTGCCAGCACCTGGACAGGGAGGGACACTGAAGCTTTCTTT
TRBD1	TRBJ2-3	TRBV4-2	many	CASSPSPTGASTDTQYF	TGTGCCAGCAGCCCATCCCCGACAGGGGCTAGCACAGATACGCAGTATTTT
.	TRBJ2-1	TRBV7-2	many	CASSMGVNEQFF	TGTGCCAGCAGCATGGGGGTCAATGAGCAGTTCTTC
.	TRBJ1-2	TRBV7-9	few	CASSQAGTITGYTF	TGTGCCAGCAGCCAGGCCGGGACTATAACCGGCTACACCTTC
.	TRBJ2-7	TRBV7-2	.	CASSLVGIDEQYF	TGTGCCAGCAGCTTAGTTGGGATCGACGAGCAGTACTTC
.	TRBJ1-4	TRBV7-9	.	CAAAGGLGNEKLFF	TGTGCCGCGGCGGGGGGCCTCGGTAATGAAAAACTGTTTTTT
TRBD1	TRBJ2-7	TRBV4-2	many	CASSQEGPGQVSYEQYF	TGTGCCAGCAGCCAAGAGGGGCCGGGACAGGTATCTTACGAGCAGTACTTC
TRBD2	TRBJ2-5	TRBV15	many	CATSRDLGAGGIYF	TGTGCCACCAGCAGAGATCTGGGGGCGGGGGGGATTTACTTC
TRBD1	TRBJ2-3	TRBV7-9	.	CASSHGQGLSTDTQYF	TGTGCCAGCAGCCACGGACAGGGATTAAGCACAGATACGCAGTATTTT
TRBD2	TRBJ2-4	TRBV20-1	many	CSAGRLAGDFLGAKNIQYF	TGCAGTGCCGGAAGACTAGCGGGGGATTTTTTAGGGGCCAAAAACATTCAGTACTTC
.	TRBJ1-1	TRBV20-1	many	CSARDRGVWTEAFF	TGCAGTGCTAGAGATCGGGGGGTATGGACTGAAGCTTTCTTT
TRBD2	TRBJ2-1	TRBV7-2	many	CASSSGTSGGNEQFF	TGTGCCAGCAGTTCCGGGACTAGCGGGGGGAATGAGCAGTTCTTC
.	TRBJ1-2	TRBV30	many	CAWSPSGRIYTNYGYTF	TGTGCCTGGAGTCCCTCGGGCCGGATATACACTAACTATGGCTACACCTTC
TRBD2	TRBJ2-3	TRBV5-1	many	CASSSMGGNTDTQYF	TGCGCCAGCAGCTCTATGGGGGGGAACACAGATACGCAGTATTTT
.	TRBJ1-1	TRBV18	many	CASSPPGVNTEAFF	TGTGCCAGCTCACCACCAGGGGTGAACACTGAAGCTTTCTTT
.	TRBJ1-1	TRBV30	few	CAWSGGMGRTEAFF	TGTGCCTGGAGTGGGGGGATGGGGAGGACTGAAGCTTTCTTT
TRBD1	TRBJ1-1	TRBV4-3	few	CASSQESLGQGRTEAFF	TGCGCCAGCAGCCAAGAAAGTTTGGGACAGGGGAGGACTGAAGCTTTCTTT
TRBD2	TRBJ2-1	TRBV20-1	many	CSARGLADNEQFF	TGCAGTGCTAGAGGACTAGCGGACAATGAGCAGTTCTTC
.	TRBJ2-1	TRBV5-5	many	CASSRRAGESYNEQFF	TGTGCCAGCAGCCGCCGTGCAGGGGAATCCTACAATGAGCAGTTCTTC
TRBD2	TRBJ2-1	TRBV10-3	few	CAIREGLALEQFF	TGTGCCATCAGGGAGGGACTAGCGCTTGAGCAGTTCTTC
.	TRBJ1-6	TRBV27	many	CASSLGLRDNSPLHF	TGTGCCAGCAGTCTGGGTCTAAGGGATAATTCACCCCTCCACTTT
.	TRBJ1-1	TRBV2	.	CASLDGPYTEAFF	TGTGCCAGCCTTGACGGGCCCTACACTGAAGCTTTCTTT
TRBD1	TRBJ1-4	TRBV7-2	many	CASSLGGQTNEKLFF	TGTGCCAGCAGCTTAGGGGGACAGACTAATGAAAAACTGTTTTTT
.	TRBJ1-1	TRBV20-1	many	CSARDSKRGADTEAFF	TGCAGTGCTAGAGATTCGAAACGGGGGGCCGACACTGAAGCTTTCTTT
.	TRBJ1-2	TRBV12-3/TRBV12-4	many	CASSLAPDMLANYGYTF	TGTGCCAGCAGTTTAGCCCCTGACATGTTAGCTAACTATGGCTACACCTTC
.	TRBJ2-5	TRBV6-1	few	CASKDRKETQYF	TGTGCCAGCAAGGACAGAAAAGAGACCCAGTACTTC
TRBD2	TRBJ2-2	TRBV20-1	.	CCARDFGAAGGGELFF	TGCTGTGCTAGAGATTTTGGGGCGGCGGGGGGCGGGGAGCTGTTTTTT
TRBD1	TRBJ1-1	TRBV5-1	many	CASSSRTGQAYLEAFF	TGCGCCAGCAGCTCGCGGACGGGACAGGCCTACCTTGAAGCTTTCTTT
TRBD2	TRBJ2-7	TRBV5-6	many	CASSGLADSYEQYF	TGTGCCAGCAGTGGACTAGCGGACTCCTACGAGCAGTACTTC
.	TRBJ2-7	TRBV20-1	many	CSASTGVTYEQYF	TGCAGTGCTAGTACTGGGGTCACCTACGAGCAGTACTTC
.	TRBJ2-1	TRBV20-1	many	CSARDDGVDNEQFF	TGCAGTGCTAGAGATGACGGGGTCGACAATGAGCAGTTCTTC
.	TRBJ2-1	TRBV5-1	many	CASSFEGYNEQFF	TGCGCCAGCAGCTTTGAGGGGTACAATGAGCAGTTCTTC
.	TRBJ1-1	TRBV20-1	many	CSASTPNTEAFF	TGCAGTGCTAGTACACCGAACACTGAAGCTTTCTTT
TRBD2	TRBJ2-1	TRBV6-2/TRBV6-3	many	CASSMLAGGPNEQFF	TGTGCCAGCAGTATGCTAGCGGGGGGCCCCAATGAGCAGTTCTTC
TRBD2	TRBJ2-2	TRBV12-3/TRBV12-4	many	CASRESGTSWTGELFF	TGTGCCAGCAGGGAGTCCGGGACTAGTTGGACCGGGGAGCTGTTTTTT
TRBD1	TRBJ1-2	TRBV7-2	many	CASSFPRTGGNYGYTF	TGTGCCAGCAGCTTCCCCCGGACAGGGGGGAACTATGGCTACACCTTC
.	TRBJ2-2	TRBV7-2	many	CASSSATGGELFF	TGTGCCAGCAGCTCCGCTACCGGCGGGGAGCTGTTTTTT
.	TRBJ2-7	TRBV7-2	many	CASSLDRFVHEQYF	TGTGCCAGCAGCTTAGACAGGTTTGTCCACGAGCAGTACTTC